This T cell receptor (beta chain) emerged from a study of T cell repertoires in cytomegalovirus infection. TCRdb ran MiXCR on the reads and lists one entry per CDR3 protein. The repertoire has about 600,000 distinct CDR3 sequences, 20% to 30% of them found once; the top ten carry roughly 8%. This clonotype was counted between two and nine times. Between the trimmed V and J ends, which lost 4 bases and 5 bases, there was a span of 21 bases. The CDR3 loop spans 16 amino acids. Germline CDR1 is SGDLS and CDR2 is YYNGEE. Sequencing was performed on CD8+ T cells from PBMCs. The chain is built from TRBV9 and TRBJ2-5; possible D gene TRBD1, 7 bases. The receptor's source is a human donor in good health (CMV status not recorded). Some clones in this sample may be carry-over from other donors' samples. The CDR3 spells CASSKRDLTGRETQYF. CDR3 bases: TGTGCCAGCAGCAAACGAGACCTGACAGGGAGGGAGACCCAGTACTTC.